The 20 T cell receptor beta chains listed next were all sequenced from one sample in a study of response to subunit inactivated influenza vaccine. One entry per CDR3 protein results from TCRdb running MiXCR on the RT-PCR reads. The sample includes approximately 500,000 distinct CDR3 sequences, roughly 13% of them seen just once. The sample here was PBMCs from blood, taken roughly 48 days after vaccination. The receptors were sampled from a man in his fifties or sixties who received an inactivated influenza vaccine.

The chain carries TRBV7-3 and TRBJ2-1; 10 bases line up with TRBD2. The CDR3 covers 16 residues. Looked up from germline, CDR1 is SGHTA and CDR2 is FQGTGA. The V gene end was trimmed by 1 base and the J gene end by 8 bases; junction bases not matched to a gene: 8. The chain's CDR3 is CASSLKKAGGRDEQFF. The CDR3 nucleotides read TGTGCCAGCAGCTTAAAAAAAGCGGGAGGGCGGGATGAGCAGTTCTTC.

The table lists this clonotype with many counts. The chain is built from TRBV20-1 and TRBJ2-5; no reliable D call. The V gene lost 4 bases and the J gene lost 3 bases, with 12 bases spanning the gap. The CDR3 loop spans 13 amino acids. CDR1 is DFQATT, CDR2 SNEGSKA, per germline (reference sequence). The CDR3 loop reads CSAIYRYKETQYF. In nucleotides, the CDR3 is TGCAGTGCTATTTATCGGTACAAAGAGACCCAGTACTTC.

This clonotype has a handful of counts. The chain joins TRBV7-2 to TRBJ1-6; 7 nucleotides line up with TRBD1. V shed 5 bases and J 2 bases; nucleotides not matched to a gene: 12. The CDR3 totals 18 residues. In germline, CDR1 is SGHTA, CDR2 FQGNSA. The CDR3 region has the DNA TGTGCCAGCAGCCTAGGCTTGGAGGGGGCCGCCTATAATTCACCCCTCCACTTT. Translation: CASSLGLEGAAYNSPLHF.

The V and J genes are TRBV10-3 and TRBJ1-6, with 8 nucleotides matching TRBD1. V shed 10 bases, J shed 6 bases, and the junction held 5 bases outside the gene matches. The germline CDR1 and CDR2 sequences are ENHRY and SYGVKD. This CDR3 comprises 13 residues. CDR3 residues: CATRTGINSPLHF. The CDR3 DNA follows: TGTGCCACCCGGACAGGGATTAATTCACCCCTCCACTTT.

This clonotype was picked up many times. V and J are TRBV7-6 and TRBJ2-3; perhaps D is TRBD1 or TRBD2 (5 bases each). Per the germline V gene, CDR1 is SGHVS and CDR2 is FNYEAQ. V lost 3 bases, J lost 0 bases, and 16 bases lay in between. The CDR3 length is 17 residues. The CDR3 here is CASSLGPRGSSTDTQYF. CDR3 sequence (DNA): TGTGCCAGCAGCTTGGGGCCCCGGGGATCCAGCACAGATACGCAGTATTTT.

The chain is built from TRBV7-9 and TRBJ2-3; 7 bases are shared with TRBD1. The V segment lost 1 base and the J segment 3 bases; nucleotides outside the gene matches: 7. CDR3 length: 16 residues. Germline CDR1 SEHNR, CDR2 FQNEAQ (reference sequence). CDR3 nucleotide sequence: TGTGCCAGCAGCTTAGTAGGCCAGGGGGTGACAGATACGCAGTATTTT. This gives the protein CASSLVGQGVTDTQYF.

The rearrangement links TRBV27 to TRBJ2-7; 8 bases align to TRBD1. J gave up 3 bases and V 5 bases, and 12 bases lay outside the gene matches. Germline values: CDR1 MNHEY, CDR2 SMNVEV (reference sequence). The CDR3 contains 16 residues. In nucleotides, the CDR3 is TGTGCCAGCAGTGTCTCGACAGGGGACCTCTTCTACGAGCAGTACTTC. Amino acid sequence: CASSVSTGDLFYEQYF.

This clonotype came up many times. One junction end disagrees with the germline gene, perhaps due to a read error. This chain joins TRBV12-3 or TRBV12-4 and TRBJ1-2; D gene ambiguous. The CDR3 contains 12 residues. DNA of the CDR3: TGTGCCAGCAGTCTAGAAATGGGTCGGAACGCCTTC. Translated: CASSLEMGRNAF.

In its sample, this clonotype was seen a few times. The chain carries TRBV7-9 and TRBJ2-2, with D perhaps TRBD1 (7 bases). The CDR3 contains 16 residues. Germline V gene lookup returns CDR1 SEHNR and CDR2 FQNEAQ (reference sequence). V was trimmed by 5 bases and J by 5 bases, leaving 18 bases between them. The CDR3 nucleotides read TGTGCCAGCAGCCGGAGGGGGCAAAACCGGACCGGGGAGCTGTTTTTT. Translating it yields CASSRRGQNRTGELFF.

This clonotype turned up a few times. The rearrangement uses TRBV4-3 and TRBJ2-3; TRBD1 matches 8 bases. Looked up from germline, CDR1 is LGHNA and CDR2 is YSLEER. The CDR3 has 18 residues. Trimming removed 1 base from V and 4 bases from J; junction bases left unmatched: 13. The CDR3 is CASSQAFGQGLVADTQYF. In DNA form, the CDR3 reads TGCGCCAGCAGCCAAGCTTTTGGACAGGGACTTGTTGCAGATACGCAGTATTTT.

V usage is TRBV5-1 and J usage is TRBJ2-2; TRBD2 agrees at 8 bases. V shed 1 base and J 5 bases; nucleotides not matched to a gene: 7. Germline assignment: CDR1 SGHRS and CDR2 YFSETQ. The CDR3 length is 16 residues. As DNA, the CDR3 is TGCGCCAGCAGCTTGTCCGGGACTAGTCGGACCGGGGAGCTGTTTTTT. It specifies CASSLSGTSRTGELFF.

This clonotype was recorded a few times. The rearrangement uses TRBV5-4 and TRBJ2-3, with 7 bases lining up with TRBD2. J was trimmed by 0 bases and V by 3 bases; bases with no gene match: 4. The germline V gene has CDR1 SGHNT and CDR2 YYREEE (reference sequence). There are 15 residues in the CDR3. The CDR3 sequence is CASSSRGTSTDTQYF. CDR3 sequence (DNA): TGTGCCAGCAGCTCGCGGGGGACCAGCACAGATACGCAGTATTTT.

V gene TRBV20-1 combines with J gene TRBJ1-4; D remains unclear. Germline CDR1 reads DFQATT; CDR2 reads SNEGSKA (reference sequence). The CDR3 totals 14 residues. Trimming cost V 6 bases and J 8 bases, with 19 bases left between them. The CDR3 region is CSADPRGPLEKLFF. The DNA for the CDR3 is TGCAGTGCGGACCCACGAGGGCCGCTGGAAAAACTGTTTTTT.

J is TRBJ2-7 and V is TRBV27; D uncertain. Germline loops: CDR1 MNHEY, CDR2 SMNVEV (reference sequence). V was shortened by 5 bases and J by 3 bases, with 20 bases between the two germline ends. This CDR3 region has 16 residues. The CDR3, as DNA: TGTGCCAGCAGTCTTATGCCCGTAGAAGAGAGCTACGAGCAGTACTTC. Its protein is CASSLMPVEESYEQYF.

V and J are TRBV29-1 and TRBJ1-1; a possible D gene is TRBD1 (6 bases). The germline V gene encodes CDR1 SQVTM and CDR2 ANQGSEA. Trimming removed 3 bases from V and 7 bases from J, with 12 bases in between. The CDR3 loop spans 12 amino acids. In nucleotides, the CDR3 is TGCAGCGTTGACAGGGGTCCCGGTGAAGCTTTCTTT. Amino acids: CSVDRGPGEAFF.

This clonotype was observed a handful of times. The chain recombines TRBV4-2 with TRBJ2-7; 9 nucleotides agree with TRBD1. Germline CDR1 and CDR2: LGHNA and YNFKEQ. CDR3 length: 15 amino acids. V lost 3 bases and J lost 5; bases outside the gene matches: 8. The CDR3 DNA sequence: TGTGCCAGCAGCCAGCCGGGGACAGGGAGCCACGAGCAGTACTTC. Its translation is CASSQPGTGSHEQYF.

The V call is TRBV6-5, the J call TRBJ2-1; 11 bases agree with TRBD2. CDR1 and CDR2 (germline): MNHEY, SVGAGI. CDR3 length: 18 amino acids. Unmatched junction bases numbered 14, after V lost 4 bases and J lost 6 bases. The CDR3 nucleotides read TGTGCCAGCAGTTCCGGGACTAGCGGATACAAGCCCGGCAATGAGCAGTTCTTC. This encodes CASSSGTSGYKPGNEQFF.

The chain is built from TRBV12-3 or TRBV12-4 and TRBJ1-3; D call uncertain. With 6 bases removed from V and 0 bases from J, the gap between germline ends came to 15 bases. The CDR3 is 16 residues long. CDR3: CASRKGAGGSGNTIYF. The CDR3 nucleotides are TGTGCCAGCAGGAAGGGCGCGGGAGGCTCTGGAAACACCATATATTTT.

This clonotype was observed a few times. The chain is built from TRBV6-1 and TRBJ2-1, with TRBD2 matching 8 bases. Germline CDR1 MNHNS, CDR2 SASEGT. The CDR3 consists of 15 residues. Trimming took 9 bases from V and 6 from J; bases not matched to a gene: 13. The CDR3 is CASIPGAGVFNEQFF. For the CDR3, the DNA is TGTGCCAGTATTCCCGGAGCGGGAGTCTTCAATGAGCAGTTCTTC.

This clonotype was recorded at least ten times. This CDR3 is CSVGVREQFF. Here the CDR3 DNA reads TGCAGCGTGGGGGTGCGGGAGCAGTTCTTC. V gene TRBV29-1 combines with J gene TRBJ2-1; either TRBD1 or TRBD2 may fit D (5 bases each). The CDR3 has 10 amino acids. Trimming shortened V by 6 bases and J by 10 bases, and 10 bases separated the two germline ends. Per germline, CDR1 SQVTM and CDR2 ANQGSEA.